A single sample is the source of the 32 T cell receptor beta chains below, sequenced in a study of control samples from healthy donors and cancer patients. Sequencing was performed with immunoSEQ multiplex PCR; in TCRdb, only in-frame clones are kept and a portion is missing. The sample lists around 200,000 clones; 85% to 95% were seen once. Source material: blood. The receptors derive from a man over 45 in good health.

This chain uses TRBV7-2 with TRBJ2-7; 9 bases line up with TRBD1. This CDR3 contains 14 residues. The ends lost 3 bases at V and 9 bases at J; junction bases unmatched: 9. The germline V gene has CDR1 SGHTA and CDR2 FQGNSA. CDR3 bases: TGTGCCAGCAGCTTCCGGGACAGGGAGGACGTGCAGTACTTC. This gives the protein CASSFRDREDVQYF.

This chain joins TRBV28 and TRBJ1-1; no definite D call. CDR1 and CDR2 from the germline V gene are MDHEN and SYDVKM. The CDR3 totals 12 residues. The V gene lost 3 bases and the J gene lost 7 bases, with 9 bases spanning the gap. Here the CDR3 reads CASSFNRVEAFF. CDR3 sequence (DNA): TGTGCCAGCAGTTTCAATAGGGTTGAAGCTTTCTTT.

The CDR3 region has the DNA TGTGCCAGCAGTTTATGGAACACTGAAGCTTTCTTT. Encoded protein: CASSLWNTEAFF. The chain uses TRBV12-3 or TRBV12-4 and TRBJ1-1; no clear D gene. Trimming shortened V by 2 bases and J by 1 base, and 2 bases separated the two germline ends. The CDR3 has 12 residues.

The genes are TRBV5-4 and TRBJ2-7, with D unresolved. The V gene lost 1 base and the J gene lost 1 base, with 9 bases spanning the gap. Per the germline V gene, CDR1 is SGHNT and CDR2 is YYREEE (reference sequence). This CDR3 is built from 14 residues. CDR3 nucleotides: TGTGCCAGCAGCTTGTACAGTTTTTCCTACGAGCAGTACTTC. Translating gives CASSLYSFSYEQYF.

This chain uses TRBV9 with TRBJ1-2, with D uncertain. Deletions cut 3 bases from V and 5 bases from J, with 8 bases between. The germline CDR1 and CDR2 sequences are SGDLS and YYNGEE. CDR3 length: 12 amino acids. The CDR3 nucleotides are TGTGCCAGCAGCGCCGTAAGATATGGCTACACCTTC. It translates to CASSAVRYGYTF.

The gene calls are TRBV11-2 and TRBJ1-5; 7 nucleotides match TRBD1. V gave up 4 bases and J gave up 6 bases; unmatched junction bases: 6. Germline values: CDR1 SGHAT, CDR2 FQNNGV. This CDR3 is built from 14 residues. CDR3 sequence reads: CASSSQGGAQPQHF. The CDR3 bases are TGTGCCAGCAGCTCGCAGGGGGGAGCTCAGCCCCAGCATTTT.

The rearrangement joins TRBV28 to TRBJ2-5; D is ambiguous. The CDR3 totals 12 residues. Germline values: CDR1 MDHEN, CDR2 SYDVKM. V lost 7 bases and J 8 bases, leaving 14 bases between the germline ends. The CDR3 loop is CASTKNSVTQYF. CDR3 in DNA: TGTGCCAGCACCAAAAACTCGGTAACCCAGTACTTC. Based on the CDR3 plus reference TRBV28 and TRBJ2-5, the full variable domain is DVKVTQSSRYLVKRTGEKVFLECVQDMDHENMFWYRQDPGLGLRLIYFSYDVKMKEKGDIPEGYSVSREKKERFSLILESASTNQTSMYLCASTKNSVTQYFGPGTRLLVL.

This chain links TRBV3-1 (or the pseudogene TRBV3-2) with TRBJ1-4; D might be TRBD1 (5 bases). The CDR3 sequence is 21 residues long. V was shortened by 3 bases and J by 0 bases, with 26 bases between the two germline ends. Per the germline V gene, CDR1 is LGHDT and CDR2 is YNNKEL (reference sequence). The chain's CDR3 is CASSHSFRDGWRTSTNEKLFF. CDR3 nucleotide sequence: TGTGCCAGCAGCCACAGCTTCCGGGACGGCTGGAGGACATCAACTAATGAAAAACTGTTTTTT.

The gene calls are TRBV6-5 and TRBJ2-5; D is perhaps TRBD2 (5 bases). The CDR3 contains 13 residues. CDR1 MNHEY and CDR2 SVGAGI come from the germline V gene. V was clipped by 6 bases and J by 5 bases, with 13 bases between them. CDR3 in amino acids: CASSSDSGETQYF. The DNA of the CDR3 is TGTGCCAGCAGCTCCGATTCGGGGGAGACCCAGTACTTC.

CDR3 DNA sequence: TGTGCCAGTAGTATGAGCAGGGAGGGATCAGCCCAGCATTTT. The encoded protein is CASSMSREGSAQHF. The V gene is TRBV19, the J gene TRBJ1-5; D is perhaps TRBD1 (5 bases). The germline gives CDR1 LNHDA, CDR2 SQIVND (reference sequence). CDR3 length: 14 residues. V was shortened by 3 bases and J by 11 bases, with 17 bases between the two germline ends.

The V gene is TRBV27, the J gene TRBJ1-2; 7 nucleotides line up with TRBD1. The CDR3 contains 18 residues. Germline assignment: CDR1 MNHEY and CDR2 SMNVEV (reference sequence). V was clipped by 4 bases and J by 2 bases; unmatched bases: 16. CDR3 bases: TGTGCCAGCAGTTCACTCGGACAGGCGCCAAGCCTAAACTATGGCTACACCTTC. Protein product: CASSSLGQAPSLNYGYTF.

This clone was observed once. This chain links TRBV7-9 with TRBJ2-5; D remains unclear. CDR3 size: 14 residues. Per germline, CDR1 SEHNR and CDR2 FQNEAQ (reference sequence). Trimming took 1 base from V and 2 from J, leaving 8 bases between them. The CDR3 nucleotides read TGTGCCAGCAGCTTAGGCGTGATACAAGAGACCCAGTACTTC. Protein sequence: CASSLGVIQETQYF.

This rearrangement joins TRBV5-4 to TRBJ2-1; D call uncertain. V was shortened by 2 bases and J by 0 bases, with 9 bases between the two germline ends. This CDR3 region has 15 residues. Germline-derived CDR1 and CDR2 are SGHNT and YYREEE (reference sequence). As DNA, the CDR3 is TGTGCCAGCAGCTTCCAAAGACTCTCCTACAATGAGCAGTTCTTC. It codes for CASSFQRLSYNEQFF.

This clone was detected only once. This chain joins TRBV19 and TRBJ2-1; 7 positions agree with TRBD1. Trimming took 8 bases from V and 1 from J; bases not matched to a gene: 5. CDR3 length: 14 amino acids. The germline V gene encodes CDR1 LNHDA and CDR2 SQIVND (reference sequence). The CDR3 sequence is CASAGTVSYNEQFF. In DNA, the CDR3 is TGTGCCAGTGCCGGGACAGTGTCCTACAATGAGCAGTTCTTC.

The V call is TRBV19, the J call TRBJ1-4, with D perhaps TRBD1 (6 bases). V dropped 6 bases and J dropped 8 bases, with 16 bases sitting between them. The CDR3 runs 14 residues. Germline V lookup: CDR1 LNHDA, CDR2 SQIVND (reference sequence). In DNA, the CDR3 is TGTGCCAGTAGCCAAGACAGGACCCAGGAAAAACTGTTTTTT. This gives the protein CASSQDRTQEKLFF.

The CDR3 sequence: CASSDTPGQRNTEAFF. As DNA, the CDR3 is TGCGCCAGCAGCGACACACCGGGACAGAGGAACACTGAAGCTTTCTTT. The rearrangement joins TRBV5-1 to TRBJ1-1, with 7 bases matching TRBD1. Germline V gene lookup returns CDR1 SGHRS and CDR2 YFSETQ. V dropped 4 bases and J dropped 1; count of bases not matched to a gene: 10. The CDR3 consists of 16 residues.

CDR3 DNA: TGTGCCAGCAGGGGACTAGCGGGGGGCCTGGATACGCAGTATTTT. Its translation: CASRGLAGGLDTQYF. V gene TRBV6-5 combines with J gene TRBJ2-3; 15 nucleotides agree with TRBD2. CDR3 length: 15 residues. Germline V lookup: CDR1 MNHEY, CDR2 SVGAGI. V shed 6 bases, J shed 6 bases, and the junction held 4 bases outside the gene matches.

CDR3 bases: TGCGCCAGCAGCTTGGAGGGGACTAACTATGGCTACACCTTC. As protein: CASSLEGTNYGYTF. The rearrangement joins TRBV5-1 to TRBJ1-2; perhaps TRBD1 as D (5 bases). The germline V and J ends were trimmed by 0 bases and 0 bases, with 6 bases remaining between them. The CDR3 length is 14 residues. In germline, CDR1 is SGHRS, CDR2 YFSETQ.

The chain links TRBV3-1 (or the pseudogene TRBV3-2) to TRBJ1-3; 10 bases fit TRBD1. Germline lookup yields CDR1 LGHDT and CDR2 YNNKEL (reference sequence). This CDR3 is 13 amino acids long. V shed 6 bases, J shed 5 bases, and the junction held 1 base outside the gene matches. The CDR3 DNA reads as TGTGCCAGCAGGGACAGGGGGAGAAACACCATATATTTT. This sequence encodes CASRDRGRNTIYF.

The chain combines TRBV6-2 or TRBV6-3 with TRBJ1-2; unclear D gene. The V gene's germline CDR1 is MNHEY and CDR2 SVGEGT. Trimming removed 2 bases at V and 4 bases at J, with 11 bases between. The length of the CDR3 is 14 residues. The CDR3 sequence: CASSYKKTSYGYTF. In DNA form, the CDR3 reads TGTGCCAGCAGTTACAAGAAGACCAGCTATGGCTACACCTTC.

The chain uses TRBV20-1 and TRBJ2-1; no clear D gene. The CDR3 consists of 11 residues. Trimming removed 4 bases at V and 7 bases at J, with 8 bases between. Germline V lookup: CDR1 DFQATT, CDR2 SNEGSKA (reference sequence). CDR3 residues: CSAITRNEQFF. The CDR3 DNA reads as TGCAGTGCTATAACCCGGAATGAGCAGTTCTTC.

The chain employs TRBV5-1 and TRBJ2-5; D tentatively fits TRBD1 or TRBD2 (5 bases each). The germline CDR1 and CDR2 sequences are SGHRS and YFSETQ. The CDR3 runs 15 residues. Trimming shortened V by 0 bases and J by 1 base, and 10 bases separated the two germline ends. The CDR3 coding sequence is TGCGCCAGCAGCTTGGCCAGAGGGACCCAAGAGACCCAGTACTTC. Protein: CASSLARGTQETQYF.

V is TRBV2 and J is TRBJ2-1, with 11 bases lining up with TRBD2. Germline V CDR1 and CDR2: SNHLY, FYNNEI. The CDR3 is 15 amino acids. The trim removed 4 bases at V and 9 bases at J, leaving 8 bases unmatched. The CDR3 region has the DNA TGTGCCAGCAGTGGAACTAGCGGGGGCCGGGGTGAGCAGTTCTTC. Protein product: CASSGTSGGRGEQFF.

The V gene is TRBV28, the J gene TRBJ1-6; 8 positions match TRBD1. V shed 3 bases, J shed 9 bases, and the junction held 4 bases outside the gene matches. In germline, CDR1 is MDHEN, CDR2 SYDVKM. The CDR3 runs to 14 residues. CDR3 nucleotides: TGTGCCAGCAGTTTCGGACAGGGAAGTTCACCCCTCCACTTT. Translated, it gives CASSFGQGSSPLHF.

The table lists this clone with a few counts. CDR3 sequence: CASSYSRGYEAFF. The CDR3 nucleotides read TGTGCCAGCAGTTACTCTCGGGGGTATGAAGCTTTCTTT. The V call is TRBV6-5, the J call TRBJ1-1, with D perhaps matching TRBD1 (5 bases). The germline CDR1 and CDR2 sequences are MNHEY and SVGAGI. The CDR3 spans 13 residues. Trimming shortened V by 0 bases and J by 7 bases, and 9 bases separated the two germline ends.

The CDR3: CAGGGGVSYNEQFF. CDR3 nucleotides: TGTGCCGGGGGAGGGGGGGTCTCCTACAATGAGCAGTTCTTC. The rearrangement uses TRBV30 and TRBJ2-1; a possible D gene is TRBD2 (7 bases). The CDR3 has 14 residues. CDR1 is GTSNPN, CDR2 SVGIG, per germline (reference sequence). Trimming shortened V by 8 bases and J by 0 bases, and 14 bases separated the two germline ends.

The V and J genes are TRBV5-6 and TRBJ1-6, with TRBD1 matching over 8 bases. The CDR3 has 17 residues. Trimming cost V 3 bases and J 1 base; bases outside gene matches: 6. Per the germline V gene, CDR1 is SGHDT and CDR2 is YYEEEE. CDR3 in DNA: TGTGCCAGCAGCTGGCAGAACAGGGGGTCCTATAATTCACCCCTCCACTTT. This translates into CASSWQNRGSYNSPLHF.

The chain has TRBV15 and TRBJ2-1; 8 bases map to TRBD1. The V gene's germline CDR1 is LNHNV and CDR2 YYDKDF (reference sequence). The ends lost 10 bases at V and 8 bases at J; junction bases unmatched: 10. The CDR3 runs 13 residues. CDR3 bases: TGTGCCATCCGGGACAGGAGGAGGGATGAGCAGTTCTTC. This translates into CAIRDRRRDEQFF.

This chain joins TRBV7-8 and TRBJ1-1; D not certain. With 4 bases removed from V and 1 base from J, the gap between germline ends came to 7 bases. The CDR3 is 13 amino acids. Germline CDR1 is SGHVS and CDR2 is FQNEAQ. The DNA for the CDR3 is TGTGCCAGCAGCTCTTTTGGGAACACTGAAGCTTTCTTT. This codes for CASSSFGNTEAFF.

The V and J genes are TRBV2 and TRBJ2-5; 14 bases match TRBD2. Trimming removed 8 bases from V and 4 bases from J; junction bases left unmatched: 12. Germline CDR1 SNHLY, CDR2 FYNNEI. There are 17 residues in the CDR3. The CDR3 region is CASERTSGGMGGETQYF. The CDR3 DNA sequence: TGTGCCAGCGAGAGGACTAGCGGGGGGATGGGGGGAGAGACCCAGTACTTC.

The CDR3 nucleotides are TGCGCCAGCAGCCACAGGGGACAGCTCACAGATACGCAGTATTTT. Its translation is CASSHRGQLTDTQYF. The chain combines TRBV4-1 with TRBJ2-3; 7 nucleotides agree with TRBD1. Germline CDR1 is MGHRA and CDR2 is YSYEKL. The CDR3 runs 15 residues. Losses at the gene ends were 3 bases for V and 2 bases for J; bases not matched to a gene: 5.

DNA for the CDR3: TGTGCCAGCAGCTTAGTGAGCACAGGGGACGTCCTGACTTTC. This sequence encodes CASSLVSTGDVLTF. The rearrangement joins TRBV5-5 to TRBJ2-6; 7 positions agree with TRBD1. The CDR3 runs 14 residues. Trimming took 2 bases from V and 11 from J; bases not matched to a gene: 7. CDR1 and CDR2 from the germline V gene are SGHKS and YYEKEE (reference sequence).